The 3 T cell receptor beta chains given below trace back to one sample, sequenced in a study of cytomegalovirus exposure and HLA in healthy donors. Clones were sequenced by immunoSEQ multiplex PCR, and TCRdb holds only the in-frame ones, with some missing. The table records 150,000 or so clones, over 80% of them present only once. Material for sequencing was PBMCs. These receptors all come from a woman aged 25 to 45 in good health and CMV-seropositive.

This chain joins TRBV7-6 and TRBJ1-5, with D possibly matching TRBD1 (6 bases). The CDR3 totals 13 residues. Between the trimmed V and J ends, which lost 2 bases and 7 bases, there was a span of 9 bases. The germline gives CDR1 SGHVS, CDR2 FNYEAQ. Written as DNA, the CDR3 is TGTGCCAGCAGCTTACAGGGGTGGCAGCCCCAGCATTTT. Its translation: CASSLQGWQPQHF.

The rearrangement uses TRBV7-2 and TRBJ2-7; TRBD2 matches at 7 bases. J gave up 5 bases and V 2 bases, and 3 bases lay outside the gene matches. The germline gives CDR1 SGHTA, CDR2 FQGNSA. The CDR3 extends over 13 amino acids. CDR3 in DNA: TGTGCCAGCAGCTTAAGGCGGGAGAACGAGCAGTACTTC. Translated, it gives CASSLRRENEQYF.

The gene calls are TRBV13 and TRBJ1-6; 9 nucleotides match TRBD1. This CDR3 region has 16 residues. In germline, CDR1 is PRHDT, CDR2 FYEKMQ (reference sequence). The J segment lost 6 bases and the V segment lost 5 bases, leaving 8 bases of the junction unmatched. The CDR3: CASSLGQGKGNSPLHF. In DNA, the CDR3 is TGTGCCAGCAGCCTGGGACAGGGAAAGGGTAATTCACCCCTCCACTTT.